This TCR beta chain stems from a study of blood T cell repertoires in COVID-19. Study-wide background: Samples representing acute and convalescent COVID-19 were sourced from the United States, Italy and Spain. T cells, B-cell-depleted T cells, or PBMCs provided the cDNA or gDNA that served as material.

Authors' processing steps: Reference gene primers were amplified, and this amplification served to estimate nucleated cell counts. Assay: immunoSEQ multiplex PCR; the TCRdb copy retains only in-frame clones and omits some. For V, J and clone size, that table is used; D and trimming come from the DNA. The repertoire includes under 200,000 clones, approximately 80% of them detected once, and around 6.9% sits in the top ten. Germline loops: CDR1 MNHEY, CDR2 SVGAGI. J lost 2 bases, V lost 8 bases, and 9 bases had no gene match. The CDR3 is 15 amino acids. This receptor was obtained from a man between 60 and 70 years old with acute or convalescent COVID-19. The rearrangement links TRBV6-5 to TRBJ2-3; TRBD1 matches 8 bases. The sequencing sample was made of peripheral blood. The CDR3 bases are TGTGCCAGCGGAAAGACAGGGGCCCTCACAGATACGCAGTATTTT. Translation gives CASGKTGALTDTQYF.